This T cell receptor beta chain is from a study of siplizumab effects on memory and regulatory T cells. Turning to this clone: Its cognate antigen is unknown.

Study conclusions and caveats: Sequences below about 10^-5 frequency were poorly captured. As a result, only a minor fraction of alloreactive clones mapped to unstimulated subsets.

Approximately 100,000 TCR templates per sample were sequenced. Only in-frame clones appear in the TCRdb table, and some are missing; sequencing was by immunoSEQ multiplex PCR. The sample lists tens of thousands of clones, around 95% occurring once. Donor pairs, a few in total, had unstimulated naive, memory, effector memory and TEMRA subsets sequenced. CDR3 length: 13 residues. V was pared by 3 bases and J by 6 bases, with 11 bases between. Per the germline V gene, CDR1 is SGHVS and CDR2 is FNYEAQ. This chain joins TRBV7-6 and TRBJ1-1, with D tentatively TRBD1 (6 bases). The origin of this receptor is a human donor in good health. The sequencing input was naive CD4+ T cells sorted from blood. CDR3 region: CASSFRGTAEAFF. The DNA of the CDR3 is TGTGCCAGCAGCTTTAGGGGGACCGCTGAAGCTTTCTTT.